The T cell receptor beta chain under discussion was sequenced for a study of T cell changes during pregnancy in multiple sclerosis. The CDR3 loop spans 13 amino acids. CDR1 and CDR2 (germline): KGHSH, LQKENI. V lost 3 bases, J lost 5 bases, and 8 bases lay in between. The data were produced by immunoSEQ multiplex PCR, yet TCRdb's version contains in-frame clones alone and is incomplete. The repertoire holds 40,000 to 60,000 clones, with 92% as singletons. This material consisted of CD4+ T cells from peripheral blood mononuclear cells, taken after pregnancy. The chain employs TRBV18 and TRBJ2-1; D is unresolved. The sequence derives from a female donor with multiple sclerosis, enrolled in a pregnancy study. The CDR3 sequence: CASSPQHNNEQFF. CDR3 sequence (DNA): TGTGCCAGCTCACCGCAACATAACAATGAGCAGTTCTTC.